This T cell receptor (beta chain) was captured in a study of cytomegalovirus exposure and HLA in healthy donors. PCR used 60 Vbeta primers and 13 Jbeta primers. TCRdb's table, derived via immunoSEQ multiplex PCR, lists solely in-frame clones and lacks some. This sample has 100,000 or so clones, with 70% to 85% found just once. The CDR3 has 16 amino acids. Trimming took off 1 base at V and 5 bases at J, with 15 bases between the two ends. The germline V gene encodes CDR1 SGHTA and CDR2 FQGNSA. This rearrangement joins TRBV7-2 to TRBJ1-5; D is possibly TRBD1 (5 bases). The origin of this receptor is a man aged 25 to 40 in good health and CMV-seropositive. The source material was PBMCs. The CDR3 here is CASSLVLTARDQPQHF. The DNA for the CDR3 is TGTGCCAGCAGCTTAGTCCTGACAGCTCGAGATCAGCCCCAGCATTTT.